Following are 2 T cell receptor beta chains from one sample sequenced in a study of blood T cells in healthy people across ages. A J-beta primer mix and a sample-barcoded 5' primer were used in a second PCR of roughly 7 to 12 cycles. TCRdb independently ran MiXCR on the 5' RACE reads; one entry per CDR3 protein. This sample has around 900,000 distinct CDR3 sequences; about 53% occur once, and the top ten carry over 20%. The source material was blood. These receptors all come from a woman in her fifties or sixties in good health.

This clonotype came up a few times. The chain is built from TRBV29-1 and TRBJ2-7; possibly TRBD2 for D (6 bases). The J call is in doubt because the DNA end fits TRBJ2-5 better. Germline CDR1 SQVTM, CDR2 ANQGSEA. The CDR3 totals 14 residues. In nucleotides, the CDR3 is TGCAGCGTTGAAGGATTTGGCGGGAAAGAGACCCAGTACTTC. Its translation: CSVEGFGGKETQYF.

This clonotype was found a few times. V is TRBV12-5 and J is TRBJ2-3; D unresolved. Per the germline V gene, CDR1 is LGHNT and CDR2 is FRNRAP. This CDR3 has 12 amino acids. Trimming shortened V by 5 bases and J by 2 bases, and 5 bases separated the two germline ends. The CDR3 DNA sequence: TGTGCTAGTGGTCCAAACACAGATACGCAGTATTTT. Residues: CASGPNTDTQYF.